The entry below gives a single TCR beta chain sequence along with its context. This clonotype occurred many times. Its antigen target is currently unknown. No clone much larger than this one lies a single base away; base qualities are absent. The sample is drawn from a study of identical twins (dated by TCRdb to about 2016). In the study overall: The study deep-sequenced TCR alpha and beta repertoires from monozygotic twins, unrelated adults of various ages and cord blood to test whether fetal clonotypes persist. Replicate twin experiments were performed at different times using different library preparation protocols to rule out contamination.

From cysteine to phenylalanine, the CDR3 is 15 amino acids long. The DNA shown is the 45-base CDR3, in frame from base 1. The germline V gene gives CDR1 as MNHNS and CDR2 as SASEGT. V is pared back by 8 bases and J by 4 bases, with 15 bases lying between the germline termini. The library was obtained by 5' RACE. Sequencing took place on an Illumina HiSeq 2000. Template switching added a universal primer binding site, and the final cDNA carried a unique molecular identifier that allowed TCR cDNA molecules to be counted accurately. First-strand cDNA for TCR alpha and beta chains was synthesized from specific primers in the conserved constant-segment region. Each cDNA library was double barcoded, with a SMART-Mk sample barcode plus Illumina barcodes, to control for contamination. TruSeq adapter sequences and Illumina sample barcodes were added in two successive PCR steps. TCR alpha and beta cDNA libraries were sequenced on the Illumina HiSeq platform with custom primers. As for the authors' bioinformatics: MiGEC was used to process raw reads and extract unique molecular identifiers, and MiXCR was used to find CDR3 positions. Recombination models were inferred per individual with the repgenHMM and IGoR tools using an EM algorithm. The tcR package in R was used for shared clonotype analysis, with sharing normalized by the product of cloneset sizes. To study raw recombination without the effects of thymic and clonal selection, out-of-frame nonproductive sequences were analyzed. The public reads were quality trimmed at Q25 with fastp and then assembled into clones with MiXCR by TCRdb, keeping productive beta chains. One record per CDR3 amino acid sequence lists the most common genes and DNA. TCRdb's processing, not the study's, gives the V and J calls here. This sample lists about 790,000 distinct CDR3 sequences; 15% to 20% were detected once. The ten most abundant clones make up 10% to 15% of the sample.

Points the paper makes about the study in general: In beta out-of-frame sequences, excess twin sharing was weaker, because having fewer shared sequences lowered the signal-to-noise ratio. Invariant T cells such as MAIT and iNKT could partly confound zero-insertion analyses, although diverse VJ usage argued against such confounding for most clonotypes. Fewer insertions were carried by abundant cord blood beta clonotypes; a weaker similar trend was observed in young adult naive repertoires, while no such trend was observed in memory repertoires. Compared with coincidental sharing between unrelated individuals, an excess of low generation-probability sequences was observed among out-of-frame TCR alpha sequences shared between twins. Because the same donors could not be followed over many years, the conclusions relied on cross-sectional statistical analysis. In monozygotic twins, recombination models systematically underestimated out-of-frame TCR alpha sharing, but the models matched the sharing seen between unrelated individuals.

Only healthy Caucasian donors were included. Three pairs of female monozygotic twins, all aged about 18 to 29 years, made up the twin cohort. The RNA used for TCR libraries was isolated from peripheral blood mononuclear cells. The sample also formed part of further work on T cells expressing NK-cell markers. As that second paper reports: TCR beta-chain repertoires were profiled in sorted CD3+CD56+NKG2C+, CD3+CD56+NKG2C- and CD3+CD56-NKG2C+ T-cell subsets from about 8 donors. Of the eight sequenced donors, seven were found to be HCMV-seropositive and one was found to be HCMV-seronegative. To restrict sorting to alphabetaTCR-expressing T cells, an anti-gammadeltaTCR antibody was added in several experiments. In 6 or 7 donors, the dominant CD3+CD56+NKG2C+ clonotypes ranked among the top 10 CD8+ clonotypes, making up about 1.0-8% of CD8+ T cells. Those dominant clonotypes were again the most abundant among CD3+CD56-NKG2C+ cells in a handful of donors, at 28.3-60.1%. Whether the expanded NKG2C-expressing T cell clones were specific for HCMV antigens remained unclear. The eight sequenced donors were randomly selected healthy volunteers, three men and five women. HCMV serostatus was determined by detecting HCMV-specific IgG in serum with a commercial ELISA kit. Bulk peripheral blood T-cell repertoires were additionally sequenced from unsorted PBMC for six donors. MIGEC handled demultiplexing of the reads and grouping by UMI, while MiTCR was used to assemble and quantify clonotypes. To exclude erroneous sequences, any TCR cDNA sequence not supported by at least two reads was discarded. Downstream repertoire analysis used the tcR package, and clonotypes were matched across fractions by CDR3 nucleotide sequence plus V segment. VDJmatch was used to annotate antigen specificity against VDJdb, with one amino acid substitution allowed in CDR3.

The rearranged chain carries TRBV6-1 and TRBJ2-6, and TRBD2 may be the D gene, going by 6 matching bases. The sample consisted of PBMCs. The sequence came from a woman aged 18-29 years in good health. The CDR3 region has the sequence CASAMGGTGANVLTF. The nucleotides are TGTGCCAGCGCGATGGGAGGTACCGGGGCCAACGTCCTGACTTTC.